This record covers a single T cell receptor (beta chain). Per germline, CDR1 SGDLS and CDR2 YYNGEE. With 4 bases clipped from V and 8 bases from J, the junction kept 5 bases outside the gene matches. The length of the CDR3 is 12 residues. The data derive from a study of radiotherapy plus CTLA-4 blockade in lung cancer. Produced via immunoSEQ multiplex PCR; TCRdb's table is partial and in-frame only. The sample includes about 45,000 clones, around 76% seen only once; the top ten take more than 6.5%. The specimen comprised peripheral blood, sampled from a patient treated with radiotherapy plus ipilimumab. V gene TRBV9 combines with J gene TRBJ2-5; 7 positions agree with TRBD2. This sequence was found in a human donor with non-small cell lung cancer who had stable disease on radiotherapy plus ipilimumab. CDR3: CASSLGEGTQYF. Here the CDR3 DNA reads TGTGCCAGCAGCCTTGGGGAGGGAACCCAGTACTTC.